The T cell receptor (beta chain) described here comes from a study of T cells after yellow fever vaccination. Overall study: Researchers used SMART-Seq v4 Ultra Low Input to prepare fractions that had low cell numbers.

This clonotype appeared many times. UMIs were added to TCR cDNA along with a universal primer site when it was made by 5'RACE template switching. TCRdb redid the calling of the 5' RACE reads with MiXCR, one entry per CDR3 protein. The data show a few hundred thousand distinct CDR3 sequences, with around 4% seen just once and 23% held by the top ten. The sequence was collected from a man aged 18 to 30 who received the YFV17D yellow fever vaccine. The input for sequencing was PBMCs, taken on the day of the yellow fever booster vaccination.

CDR3 bases: TGTGCCAGCAGCGGCCAAGGCTTCCAAGAGACCCAGTACTTC. It translates to CASSGQGFQETQYF. This chain joins TRBV7-2 and TRBJ2-5; D is ambiguous. Trimming pared 5 bases from V and 1 base from J, leaving 11 bases between. The germline V gene encodes CDR1 SGHTA and CDR2 FQGNSA. This CDR3 contains 14 residues.